The 18 T cell receptor beta chains given below trace back to one sample, sequenced in a study of PD-1 blockade in classical Hodgkin lymphoma. Every patient had relapsed following autologous stem cell transplantation, and cohorts differed in brentuximab vedotin exposure. Generated by immunoSEQ multiplex PCR, the TCRdb table keeps only in-frame clones and is missing some. Of 21,000 or so clones listed, around 80% are singletons. The sample in question was peripheral blood mononuclear cells (PBMCs), obtained before the second cycle of nivolumab. Source of these receptors: a human donor with classical Hodgkin lymphoma.

This clone occurred once. The chain couples TRBV7-9 to TRBJ2-7; 9 nucleotides align to TRBD1. From germline, CDR1 is SEHNR and CDR2 FQNEAQ (reference sequence). The CDR3 length is 14 residues. Trimming removed 3 bases from V and 6 bases from J; junction bases left unmatched: 6. CDR3 in DNA: TGTGCCAGCAGCTTCGGGACAGGGCTCGGCGAGCAGTACTTC. The encoded protein is CASSFGTGLGEQYF.

The rearrangement uses TRBV11-2 and TRBJ1-1, with a possible D match to TRBD1 (6 bases). The CDR3 covers 15 residues. CDR1 is SGHAT, CDR2 FQNNGV, per germline. V was clipped by 1 base and J by 3 bases, with 12 bases between them. The chain's CDR3 is CASSLAVRGDTEAFF. The CDR3 DNA sequence: TGTGCCAGCAGCTTAGCAGTCAGGGGAGACACTGAAGCTTTCTTT.

V and J are TRBV6-6 and TRBJ1-2, with TRBD1 as a possible D gene (5 bases). V lost 2 bases, J lost 4 bases, and 11 bases lay in between. There are 14 residues in the CDR3. CDR1 and CDR2 from the germline V gene are MNHNY and SVGAGI (reference sequence). The CDR3 nucleotides read TGTGCCAGCAGTTACGACGGGGCTGGCTATGGCTACACCTTC. Protein sequence: CASSYDGAGYGYTF.

The chain uses TRBV19 and TRBJ1-5, with 8 nucleotides matching TRBD1. V lost 5 bases to trimming and J lost 6 bases; unmatched junction nucleotides: 9. The CDR3 runs to 15 residues. Germline-derived CDR1 and CDR2 are LNHDA and SQIVND (reference sequence). CDR3 nucleotide sequence: TGTGCCAGTAGTGTTACAGGGGGTCATGCTCAGCCCCAGCATTTT. Protein: CASSVTGGHAQPQHF.

CDR3 coding DNA: TGTGCCAGCGGGGGGGAAAATCAGCCCCAGCATTTT. Its protein product is CASGGENQPQHF. The chain has TRBV6-5 and TRBJ1-5; tentatively, D is TRBD1 (5 bases). CDR1 and CDR2 (germline): MNHEY, SVGAGI. This CDR3 region has 12 residues. The ends were cut back, 8 bases at V and 4 bases at J, with 9 bases in the middle.

This chain connects TRBV6-4 to TRBJ2-3; D might be TRBD1 or TRBD2, each matching 5 bases. CDR1 and CDR2 (germline): MRHNA, SNTAGT. There are 14 residues in the CDR3. V was pared by 0 bases and J by 6 bases, with 10 bases between. CDR3 coding DNA: TGTGCCAGCAGTGACTCCGGGGCTGTTGATACGCAGTATTTT. The encoded protein is CASSDSGAVDTQYF.

This chain uses TRBV28 with TRBJ2-7; tentative D call: TRBD2 (5 bases). Germline assignment: CDR1 MDHEN and CDR2 SYDVKM. Trimming pared 8 bases from V and 3 bases from J, leaving 20 bases between. The CDR3 contains 15 residues. DNA for the CDR3: TGTGCCAGCGCAGGCGGGTCTACGGGAAACTACGAGCAGTACGTC. Protein sequence: CASAGGSTGNYEQYV.

V gene TRBV7-2 combines with J gene TRBJ1-1; D is ambiguous. V was shortened by 5 bases and J by 11 bases, with 18 bases between the two germline ends. This CDR3 comprises 13 residues. Germline V gene data show CDR1 as SGHTA and CDR2 as FQGNSA. The CDR3 loop is CASSPPGTEMAFF. The CDR3 DNA sequence: TGTGCCAGCAGCCCCCCAGGCACGGAAATGGCTTTCTTT.

This clone has a single count. The chain links TRBV19 to TRBJ1-4; D is unresolved. This CDR3 comprises 14 residues. Trimming stripped 7 bases from V and 4 bases from J, with 13 bases between. Germline loops: CDR1 LNHDA, CDR2 SQIVND (reference sequence). The CDR3 DNA reads as TGTGCCAGTACCGGACGGACTAATAATGAAAAACTGTTTTTT. Encoded protein: CASTGRTNNEKLFF.

V gene TRBV27 combines with J gene TRBJ2-6; D gene ambiguous. The V gene's germline CDR1 is MNHEY and CDR2 SMNVEV (reference sequence). The ends were cut back, 2 bases at V and 1 base at J, with 6 bases in the middle. The CDR3 extends over 15 amino acids. CDR3 sequence reads: CASSLIGSGANVLTF. In nucleotides, the CDR3 is TGTGCCAGCAGTTTAATTGGATCTGGGGCCAACGTCCTGACTTTC.

Only a few counts were recorded for this clone. This chain uses TRBV21-1 with TRBJ1-6. TRBV21-1 is labeled a pseudogene. This CDR3 contains 17 residues. This CDR3 reads CASRGRVLSSYNSPLHF. CDR3 coding DNA: TGTGCCAGCAGGGGAAGGGTGTTAAGCTCCTATAATTCACCCCTCCACTTT.

The V call is TRBV6-6, the J call TRBJ1-3; D is undetermined. The V end was cut by 4 bases, the J end by 1 base, with 8 bases between. Per the germline V gene, CDR1 is MNHNY and CDR2 is SVGAGI (reference sequence). This CDR3 contains 14 residues. The chain's CDR3 is CASSFGSSGNTIYF. The CDR3 DNA follows: TGTGCCAGCAGTTTCGGAAGTTCTGGAAACACCATATATTTT.

The rearrangement uses TRBV7-9 and TRBJ2-7, with 7 bases fitting TRBD2. J was trimmed by 6 bases and V by 5 bases; bases with no gene match: 10. The length of the CDR3 is 14 residues. The germline V gene encodes CDR1 SEHNR and CDR2 FQNEAQ (reference sequence). The DNA of the CDR3 is TGTGCCAGCAGCCATGTGCAGTCGGGGGGCGAGCAGTACTTC. Its translation is CASSHVQSGGEQYF.

The chain couples TRBV27 to TRBJ2-2, with D possibly matching TRBD1 (5 bases). There are 10 residues in the CDR3. Per germline, CDR1 MNHEY and CDR2 SMNVEV (reference sequence). Trimming shortened V by 10 bases and J by 6 bases, and 6 bases separated the two germline ends. The CDR3 bases are TGTGCCATAGGGGCCGGGGAGCTGTTTTTT. Its protein product is CAIGAGELFF.

The chain carries TRBV11-2 and TRBJ2-5; the D gene could be TRBD1 or TRBD2 (5 bases each). Trimming cost V 3 bases and J 4 bases, with 6 bases left between them. The CDR3 is 12 amino acids. From germline, CDR1 is SGHAT and CDR2 FQNNGV. CDR3 amino acids: CASSFGGETQYF. Written as DNA, the CDR3 is TGTGCCAGCAGCTTTGGGGGAGAGACCCAGTACTTC.

This chain connects TRBV7-2 to TRBJ1-2; a possible D gene is TRBD1 (5 bases). The CDR3 totals 15 residues. V lost 1 base, J lost 2 bases, and 11 bases lay in between. CDR1 and CDR2 from the germline V gene are SGHTA and FQGNSA. The CDR3 loop is CASSLELTENYGYTF. CDR3 nucleotide sequence: TGTGCCAGCAGCTTAGAATTGACAGAGAACTATGGCTACACCTTC.

This clone was counted only a few times. The chain recombines TRBV5-4 with TRBJ2-3; 11 bases map to TRBD2. Germline trimming cut 0 bases from V and 0 bases from J; bases unmatched to any gene: 9. This CDR3 contains 19 residues. Germline V lookup: CDR1 SGHNT, CDR2 YYREEE (reference sequence). The CDR3 DNA sequence: TGTGCCAGCAGCTTGGGAGCTAGCGGGGGGCCGTATAGCACAGATACGCAGTATTTT. It is translated as CASSLGASGGPYSTDTQYF.

CDR3 DNA sequence: TGCGCCAGCAGCCCTGCGGGATCAGAGACCCAGTACTTC. Its translation: CASSPAGSETQYF. The chain links TRBV4-1 to TRBJ2-5, with D perhaps matching TRBD2 (6 bases). Between the trimmed V and J ends, which lost 4 bases and 4 bases, there was a span of 10 bases. The CDR3 contains 13 residues. Germline CDR1 and CDR2: MGHRA and YSYEKL.